The present entry profiles one T cell receptor beta chain with its context. The data belong to a study of blood T cell repertoires in COVID-19. About the research overall: Italy, Spain and the United States were the sources of the convalescent and acute COVID-19 samples. T cells, B-cell-depleted T cells, or PBMCs provided the cDNA or gDNA that served as material.

Per the original data handling: Amplified reference gene primers provided the basis for estimating nucleated cell counts. Assay used: immunoSEQ multiplex PCR; TCRdb lists only in-frame clones, some missing. The V and J calls and clone size are taken from that table; D and trimming were inferred from the DNA. The data contain about 100,000 clones, approximately 88% of them singletons. CDR3 length: 15 amino acids. J gave up 7 bases and V 4 bases, and 11 bases lay outside the gene matches. Germline CDR1 and CDR2: SGHAT and FQNNGV. The chain carries TRBV11-2 and TRBJ2-7, with 9 nucleotides matching TRBD1. This TCR was sampled from a man aged 50 to 59 with active or convalescent COVID-19. Source material: peripheral blood. CDR3 DNA: TGTGCCAGCAGCTCTTCCCGGGACAGGGCGGTAGAGCAGTACTTC. Its protein product is CASSSSRDRAVEQYF.